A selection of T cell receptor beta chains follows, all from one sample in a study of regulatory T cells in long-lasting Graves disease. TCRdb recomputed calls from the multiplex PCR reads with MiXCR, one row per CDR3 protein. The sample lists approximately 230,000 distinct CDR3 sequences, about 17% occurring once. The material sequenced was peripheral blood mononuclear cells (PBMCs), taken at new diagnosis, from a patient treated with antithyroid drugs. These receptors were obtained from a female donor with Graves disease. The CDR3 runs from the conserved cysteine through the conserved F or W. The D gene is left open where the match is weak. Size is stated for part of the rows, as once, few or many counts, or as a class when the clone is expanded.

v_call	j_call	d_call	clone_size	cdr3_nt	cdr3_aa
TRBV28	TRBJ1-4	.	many	TGTGCCAGCAGTTTCCCCCTTGAGGTGAATGAAAAACTGTTTTTT	CASSFPLEVNEKLFF
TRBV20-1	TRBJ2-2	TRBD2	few	TGCAGTGCTAGAAAGCTAGCGGACAACACCGGGGAGCTGTTTTTT	CSARKLADNTGELFF
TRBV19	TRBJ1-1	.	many	TGTGCCAGTAGTTGGGGGCAGAACACTGAAGTTTTCTTT	CASSWGQNTEVFF
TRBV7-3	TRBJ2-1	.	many	TGTGCCAGCAGCTTATCACGCGAATCCTACAATGAGCAGTTCTTC	CASSLSRESYNEQFF
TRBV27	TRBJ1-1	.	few	TGTGCCAGCAGGACAACGGTCGGTCGGGCTGAAGCTTTCTTT	CASRTTVGRAEAFF
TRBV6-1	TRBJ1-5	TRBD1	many	TGTGCCAGCAGCTTACAGGGGACTAATCAGCCCCAGCATTTT	CASSLQGTNQPQHF
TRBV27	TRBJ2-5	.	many	TGTGCCAGCAGTTTTTCGGACGGCACGCAAGAGACCCAGTACTTC	CASSFSDGTQETQYF
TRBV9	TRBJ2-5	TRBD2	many	TGTGCCAGCAGCCTTGCGCCCGGGACTATGGAGACCCAGTACTTC	CASSLAPGTMETQYF
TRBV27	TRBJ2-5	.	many	TGTGCCAGCAGTACCACGGGGGCGAAGGGACAAGAGACCCAGTACTTC	CASSTTGAKGQETQYF
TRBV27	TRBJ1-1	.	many	TGTGCCAGCAGTTTATTCGGACAAAACACTGAAGCTTTCTTT	CASSLFGQNTEAFF
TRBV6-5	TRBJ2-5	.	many	TGTGCCAGCAGTTACGGCCCCCTCGGGGGAGACCAAGAGACCCAGTACTTC	CASSYGPLGGDQETQYF
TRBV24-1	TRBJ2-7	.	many	TGTGCCACCAGTGATACGGACGGCCCTCCTCCATACGAGCAGTACTTC	CATSDTDGPPPYEQYF
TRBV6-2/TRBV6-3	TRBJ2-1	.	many	TGTGCCAGCAGGGCGGTAGGTCTTCCAAGAGACAATGAGCAGTTCTTC	CASRAVGLPRDNEQFF
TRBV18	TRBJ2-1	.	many	TGTGCCAGCTCACCACCCAACAATGAGCAGTTCTTC	CASSPPNNEQFF
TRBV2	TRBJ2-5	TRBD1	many	TGTGCCAGCGGAGCCAGGGGGAATAGGGAGACCCAGTACTTC	CASGARGNRETQYF
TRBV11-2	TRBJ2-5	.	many	TGTGCCAGCAGCCCTTCCAGCGACATAATTCAAGAGACCCAGTACTTC	CASSPSSDIIQETQYF
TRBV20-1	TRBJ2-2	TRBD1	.	TGCAGTGCTAACAGGGGGATCGGGGAGCTGTTTTTT	CSANRGIGELFF
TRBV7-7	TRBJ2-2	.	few	TGTGCTAGCAGCTTGAGTGTTAGGAACACCGGGGAGCTGTTTTTT	CASSLSVRNTGELFF
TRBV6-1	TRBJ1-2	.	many	TGTGCCACACAACTCCGGACCTATGGGGATACTGGCTACACCTTC	CATQLRTYGDTGYTF
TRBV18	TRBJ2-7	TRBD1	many	TGTGCCAGCTCACCGGGACAGGACTCCTACGAGCAGTACTTC	CASSPGQDSYEQYF
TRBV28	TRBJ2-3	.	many	TGTGCCAGCAGTCAGGGCGGTGGCAGCACAGATACGCAGTATTTT	CASSQGGGSTDTQYF
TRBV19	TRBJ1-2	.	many	TGTGCCAGTAGTAGAACCCGCCGAGGAGGGAGCTATGGCTACACCTTC	CASSRTRRGGSYGYTF
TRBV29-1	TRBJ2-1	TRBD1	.	TGCAGCGTTGAAGATCCGAGGACAGGGGGGACTGGGCTGAGCTACAATGAGCAGTTCTTC	CSVEDPRTGGTGLSYNEQFF
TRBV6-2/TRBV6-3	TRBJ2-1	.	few	TGTGCCAGCAGGTCCTTTCCGACTGAGCAGTTCTTC	CASRSFPTEQFF
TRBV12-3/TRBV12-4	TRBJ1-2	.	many	TGTGAATCGGGCAGTAACTATGGCTACACCTTC	CESGSNYGYTF
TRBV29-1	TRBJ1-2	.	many	TGCAGCGTTGAACCGGGGCAGGGCTATGGCTACACCTTC	CSVEPGQGYGYTF
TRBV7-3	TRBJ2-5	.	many	TGTGCCAGCAGCTTAATGGTTTCGCGGGAAGAGACCCAGTACTTC	CASSLMVSREETQYF
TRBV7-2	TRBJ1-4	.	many	TGTGCCAGCAGCGTCCCTACAACTAATGAAAAACTGTTTTTT	CASSVPTTNEKLFF
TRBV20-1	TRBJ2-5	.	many	TGCAGTGCTAGAGAACCTCAAGAGACCCAGTACTTC	CSAREPQETQYF
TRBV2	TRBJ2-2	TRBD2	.	TGTGCCAGCAGTGAGTCTAGCGGGGGCACCGGGGAGCTGTTTTTT	CASSESSGGTGELFF
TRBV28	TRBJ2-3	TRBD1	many	TGTGCCAGCAGTACGGGACAGGGAAGAACAGATACGCAGTATTTT	CASSTGQGRTDTQYF
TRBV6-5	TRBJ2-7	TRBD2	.	TGTGCCAGCAGTTTCGCAAGGGAACTAGCGGAAAAGGCCGAGCAGTACTTC	CASSFARELAEKAEQYF
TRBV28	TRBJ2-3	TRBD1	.	TGTGCCAGCACTACCCAAGGGGACAGGGATGGGGATACGCAGTATTTT	CASTTQGDRDGDTQYF
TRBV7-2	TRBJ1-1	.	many	TGTGCCAGCAGCCAGGAAGTATCGTGGACTGAAGCTTTCTTT	CASSQEVSWTEAFF
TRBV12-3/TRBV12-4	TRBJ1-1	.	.	TGTGCCAGCAGTCCCCAGTACTCGAACACTGAAGCTTTCTTT	CASSPQYSNTEAFF